The rows below give T cell receptor beta chains drawn from one sample of a study of T-cell memory formation after mild COVID-19. Each CDR3 protein gets one entry after TCRdb re-called the 5' RACE reads with MiXCR. The sample consists of some 450,000 distinct CDR3 sequences, approximately 19% of them appearing once. Source material: PBMCs or a T cell subset sorted from them (not recorded which). The receptor set was obtained from a man younger than 35 who had mild COVID-19 (a few samples of this study predate the infection). Cell type and time point are not known. Each CDR3 is given without its conserved first and last residue. Each record gives: V gene, J gene, CDR3 protein.

V: TRBV4-1; J: TRBJ2-3; CDR3: ASSQEGPLAADTQY
V: TRBV29-1; J: TRBJ1-2; CDR3: SVTGQGASYT
V: TRBV18; J: TRBJ2-1; CDR3: ASSAFSGSSYNEQF
V: TRBV6-5; J: TRBJ2-6; CDR3: ASSYSVSPGANVLT
V: TRBV6-6; J: TRBJ2-7; CDR3: ASSYPPGTGGPYEQY
V: TRBV29-1; J: TRBJ1-3; CDR3: SVTGAYSGNTIY
V: TRBV7-9; J: TRBJ2-1; CDR3: ASSFSGGQRNEQF
V: TRBV7-9; J: TRBJ1-2; CDR3: ASSLGMGAYGYT
V: TRBV9; J: TRBJ2-5; CDR3: ASKGHPEETQY
V: TRBV5-1; J: TRBJ2-2; CDR3: ASSLVSGRTGELF
V: TRBV12-3/TRBV12-4; J: TRBJ2-5; CDR3: ASSPGAGGETQY
V: TRBV20-1; J: TRBJ2-4; CDR3: SANRDRGHIQY
V: TRBV12-3/TRBV12-4; J: TRBJ1-4; CDR3: ASSLVRREEKLF
V: TRBV3-1; J: TRBJ2-3; CDR3: ASSQESRISDTQY
V: TRBV5-1; J: TRBJ2-3; CDR3: ASSLFFVPGSDTQY
V: TRBV6-5; J: TRBJ2-1; CDR3: ATGTSGHNEQF
V: TRBV6-2/TRBV6-3; J: TRBJ1-1; CDR3: ASSYSRGPMNTEAF
V: TRBV6-5; J: TRBJ1-5; CDR3: ASSYTRDQPQH
V: TRBV11-2; J: TRBJ2-7; CDR3: ASSQGTRFYEQY
V: TRBV12-3/TRBV12-4; J: TRBJ2-5; CDR3: ASSPRTSPETQY
V: TRBV9; J: TRBJ1-3; CDR3: ASSVGTENTIY
V: TRBV2; J: TRBJ2-4; CDR3: ASSEGGNLGGKNIQY
V: TRBV7-2; J: TRBJ1-2; CDR3: ASSFPGEIGYT
V: TRBV10-3; J: TRBJ1-1; CDR3: AITLNRNTEAF
V: TRBV20-1; J: TRBJ2-7; CDR3: SAPPSQGYEQY
V: TRBV7-2; J: TRBJ2-2; CDR3: ASSPGQVLNTGELF
V: TRBV7-2; J: TRBJ2-3; CDR3: ASSSWTSGGNTQY
V: TRBV5-1; J: TRBJ2-3; CDR3: ASSWDRLATSQDTQY
V: TRBV29-1; J: TRBJ1-2; CDR3: SVVQGDKGYT
V: TRBV10-3; J: TRBJ1-2; CDR3: AISETGQGRMEKT
V: TRBV7-2; J: TRBJ2-3; CDR3: ASSIYRVDTQY
V: TRBV12-3/TRBV12-4; J: TRBJ1-2; CDR3: ASSVTGEIYGYT